One sample yielded the 2 T cell receptor beta chains listed below, sequenced in a study of blood T cell repertoires in COVID-19. The method was immunoSEQ multiplex PCR; TCRdb's version includes in-frame clones alone and lacks a portion of them. The table includes some 250,000 clones, 70% to 90% detected once. Sequencing used peripheral blood. The receptors come from a woman aged 70-85 years with active or convalescent COVID-19.

The rearrangement links TRBV11-3 to TRBJ2-1, with 8 bases fitting TRBD2. After removal of 5 bases from V and 6 bases from J, the junction contained 3 bases not matched to a gene. The V gene's germline CDR1 is SGHNT and CDR2 YENEEA. This CDR3 contains 13 residues. In nucleotides, the CDR3 is TGTGCCAGCAGCCTACGGGGGGGCAATGAGCAGTTCTTC. It codes for CASSLRGGNEQFF.

The genes are TRBV25-1 and TRBJ1-6, with D maybe TRBD1 (6 bases). Trimming left V 4 bases short and J 10 bases short, with 14 bases between. The V gene's germline CDR1 is MGHDK and CDR2 SYGVNS. The CDR3 totals 14 residues. Written as DNA, the CDR3 is TGTGCCAGCAGTGCCGAAACAGGGAACTCACCCCTCCACTTT. Protein sequence: CASSAETGNSPLHF. Full variable domain (outside the CDR3, taken from reference TRBV25-1 and TRBJ1-6): EADIYQTPRYLVIGTGKKITLECSQTMGHDKMYWYQQDPGMELHLIHYSYGVNSTEKGDLSSESTVSRIRTEHFPLTLESARPSHTSQYLCASSAETGNSPLHFGNGTRLTVT.